Presented here are 22 T cell receptor beta chains from one specimen sequenced in a study of blood T cell repertoires in COVID-19. Measured with immunoSEQ multiplex PCR; TCRdb has only the in-frame clones, and not every one. This table has some 97,000 clones, 88% appearing once. Sequenced material: peripheral blood. All receptors come from a human donor in a cohort sampled during active COVID-19.

V and J are TRBV10-3 and TRBJ1-1, with TRBD1 matching 8 bases. CDR1 is ENHRY and CDR2 is SYGVKD in the germline V gene. V dropped 6 bases and J dropped 6; count of bases not matched to a gene: 6. CDR3 length: 13 amino acids. CDR3 bases: TGTGCCATCAGGCCTGGGACAGGTTCTGAAGCTTTCTTT. This gives the protein CAIRPGTGSEAFF.

The V call is TRBV9, the J call TRBJ2-2, with D tentatively TRBD1 (5 bases). V lost 3 bases and J lost 4, with 16 bases in between. Germline CDR1 is SGDLS and CDR2 is YYNGEE. The CDR3 consists of 16 residues. CDR3 loop: CASSAGSGSGTGELFF. In DNA form, the CDR3 reads TGTGCCAGCAGCGCTGGTTCAGGGTCCGGCACCGGGGAGCTGTTTTTT. Drawing the rest from reference TRBV9 and TRBJ2-2, the complete variable domain is DSGVTQTPKHLITATGQRVTLRCSPRSGDLSVYWYQQSLDQGLQFLIQYYNGEERAKGNILERFSAQQFPDLHSELNLSSLELGDSALYFCASSAGSGSGTGELFFGEGSRLTVL.

The chain combines TRBV4-1 with TRBJ1-4; D is unresolved. The V and J ends lost 2 bases and 8 bases respectively, with 12 bases between them. This CDR3 has 14 residues. Germline V CDR1 and CDR2: MGHRA, YSYEKL. CDR3 nucleotide sequence: TGCGCCAGCAGCCAAAGACAAAGCTTCGAAAAACTGTTTTTT. It translates to CASSQRQSFEKLFF.

CDR3 sequence reads: CASSFYQGTTEAFF. For the CDR3, the DNA is TGTGCCAGCAGTTTTTATCAGGGAACCACTGAAGCTTTCTTT. This chain links TRBV27 with TRBJ1-1; TRBD1 is a possible D gene (5 bases). The CDR3 runs 14 residues. Germline CDR1 MNHEY, CDR2 SMNVEV (reference sequence). V was clipped by 3 bases and J by 4 bases, with 12 bases between them.

Here the CDR3 DNA reads TGCGCCAGCAGCCCCTATCTAGCGGGAGTTTCCTACAATGAGCAGTTCTTC. Its protein product is CASSPYLAGVSYNEQFF. V usage is TRBV4-3 and J usage is TRBJ2-1; 10 bases fit TRBD2. This CDR3 region has 17 residues. V lost 4 bases, J lost 1 base, and 7 bases stayed unmatched. Germline V gives CDR1 LGHNA, CDR2 YSLEER.

The gene calls are TRBV4-1 and TRBJ2-3; unclear D gene. Germline CDR1 reads MGHRA; CDR2 reads YSYEKL. CDR3 length: 15 amino acids. Trimming took off 1 base at V and 1 base at J, with 9 bases between the two ends. CDR3 residues: CASSQVARGTDTQYF. The CDR3 DNA sequence: TGCGCCAGCAGCCAAGTAGCCCGGGGCACAGATACGCAGTATTTT.

The gene calls are TRBV2 and TRBJ1-6, with TRBD1 as a possible D gene (5 bases). The CDR3 has 14 residues. Looked up from germline, CDR1 is SNHLY and CDR2 is FYNNEI. V was trimmed by 8 bases and J by 4 bases, leaving 12 bases between them. The CDR3 bases are TGTGCCAGCGGCCCGGGGGAGTATAATTCACCCCTCCACTTT. Translation gives CASGPGEYNSPLHF.

This chain connects TRBV30 to TRBJ2-7; 10 nucleotides align to TRBD2. CDR3 length equals 16 residues. Germline assignment: CDR1 GTSNPN and CDR2 SVGIG (reference sequence). Trimming took 8 bases from V and 2 from J; bases not matched to a gene: 15. The CDR3 DNA sequence: TGTGCCGGTCGAATCACTAGCGGGAAATACCCCTACGAGCAGTACTTC. Its protein is CAGRITSGKYPYEQYF.

The chain employs TRBV11-1 and TRBJ2-5; weak D call: TRBD1 (5 bases). The CDR3 extends over 15 amino acids. V was clipped by 2 bases and J by 5 bases, with 15 bases between them. Germline CDR1 SGHAT, CDR2 FQDESV (reference sequence). CDR3 DNA sequence: TGTGCCAGCAGCTTACTTCAGGGATGGCGGGAGACCCAGTACTTC. Amino acids: CASSLLQGWRETQYF.

The chain has TRBV28 and TRBJ1-1, with TRBD1 matching 7 bases. The V gene's germline CDR1 is MDHEN and CDR2 SYDVKM. The CDR3 length is 13 residues. Losses at the gene ends were 4 bases for V and 7 bases for J; bases not matched to a gene: 6. The CDR3 is CASSWRGRDEAFF. As DNA, the CDR3 is TGTGCCAGCAGTTGGAGGGGGCGGGATGAAGCTTTCTTT. Full variable domain (remainder filled in from reference TRBV28 and TRBJ1-1): DVKVTQSSRYLVKRTGEKVFLECVQDMDHENMFWYRQDPGLGLRLIYFSYDVKMKEKGDIPEGYSVSREKKERFSLILESASTNQTSMYLCASSWRGRDEAFFGQGTRLTVV.

This clone was detected once. The J gene is TRBJ2-7, the V gene TRBV28; no clear D. V was clipped by 6 bases and J by 3 bases, with 6 bases between them. Germline V gene lookup returns CDR1 MDHEN and CDR2 SYDVKM. The CDR3 loop spans 11 amino acids. In DNA, the CDR3 is TGTGCCAGCAGCCGAGACTACGAGCAGTACTTC. This codes for CASSRDYEQYF.

The CDR3 DNA reads as TGTGCCAGCAGCCCGTCCCCAGGGATCACTGAAGCTTTCTTT. It is translated as CASSPSPGITEAFF. V gene TRBV11-2 combines with J gene TRBJ1-1, with a weak D call TRBD1 (5 bases). The CDR3 is made up of 14 amino acids. The V gene lost 5 bases and the J gene lost 4 bases, with 14 bases spanning the gap. The germline V gene encodes CDR1 SGHAT and CDR2 FQNNGV.

The chain joins TRBV7-6 to TRBJ1-1; 9 bases line up with TRBD1. Germline V CDR1 and CDR2: SGHVS, FNYEAQ. The CDR3 contains 15 residues. Trimming cost V 6 bases and J 4 bases; bases outside gene matches: 9. DNA for the CDR3: TGTGCCAGCAGTCGACAGGGGGGTGGTGGCACTGAAGCTTTCTTT. This sequence encodes CASSRQGGGGTEAFF.

This clone appeared a few times. The chain couples TRBV5-4 to TRBJ2-7; D is perhaps TRBD1 (6 bases). The V end was cut by 2 bases, the J end by 4 bases, with 7 bases between. CDR1 and CDR2 (germline): SGHNT, YYREEE (reference sequence). The CDR3 is made up of 12 amino acids. CDR3 amino acids: CASSLQGYEQYF. Here the CDR3 DNA reads TGTGCCAGCAGCTTACAGGGATACGAGCAGTACTTC.

The gene calls are TRBV27 and TRBJ2-7, with 9 bases lining up with TRBD1. The CDR3 is 16 residues long. V was pared by 2 bases and J by 2 bases, with 7 bases of the junction left unmatched. Germline V gene sequence: CDR1 MNHEY, CDR2 SMNVEV (reference sequence). The CDR3 nucleotides are TGTGCCAGCAGTTTAGGTCCGGGACAGGGCCCCTACGAGCAGTACTTC. Translating it yields CASSLGPGQGPYEQYF.

The chain combines TRBV24-1 with TRBJ2-3, with D perhaps TRBD2 (5 bases). The CDR3 runs to 15 residues. The ends were cut back, 1 base at V and 2 bases at J, with 9 bases in the middle. CDR1 and CDR2 (germline): KGHDR, SFDVKD. CDR3 in DNA: TGTGCCACCAGTGATTTAAAGGGAGCCACAGATACGCAGTATTTT. Protein: CATSDLKGATDTQYF.

V usage is TRBV28 and J usage is TRBJ2-1; maybe TRBD2 (5 bases). The V end lost 4 bases, the J end lost 6 bases, and 25 bases lay between the germline ends. Per germline, CDR1 MDHEN and CDR2 SYDVKM. The length of the CDR3 is 18 residues. CDR3 in DNA: TGTGCCAGCAGTTCCTCCCATCCGACTACTTCACTTTTCAATGAGCAGTTCTTC. It specifies CASSSSHPTTSLFNEQFF. The complete variable domain, with remaining parts taken from reference TRBV28 and TRBJ2-1, reads DVKVTQSSRYLVKRTGEKVFLECVQDMDHENMFWYRQDPGLGLRLIYFSYDVKMKEKGDIPEGYSVSREKKERFSLILESASTNQTSMYLCASSSSHPTTSLFNEQFFGPGTRLTVL.

This rearrangement joins TRBV7-8 to TRBJ2-2, with no clear D. This CDR3 is 14 amino acids long. V lost 5 bases and J 1 base, leaving 8 bases between the germline ends. Looked up from germline, CDR1 is SGHVS and CDR2 is FQNEAQ. This CDR3 is CASSAIQNTGELFF. CDR3 sequence (DNA): TGTGCCAGCAGCGCCATACAGAACACCGGGGAGCTGTTTTTT.

This clone was recorded only once. The V and J genes are TRBV9 and TRBJ1-6; the match to TRBD1 covers 7 bases. This CDR3 spans 15 amino acids. CDR1 is SGDLS, CDR2 YYNGEE, per germline. With V trimmed by 0 bases and J by 8 bases, 5 bases remained unmatched. The CDR3 spells CASSVGPGGDSPLHF. The DNA of the CDR3 is TGTGCCAGCAGCGTAGGCCCAGGGGGAGATTCACCCCTCCACTTT. The full variable domain, rest sourced from reference TRBV9 and TRBJ1-6, is DSGVTQTPKHLITATGQRVTLRCSPRSGDLSVYWYQQSLDQGLQFLIQYYNGEERAKGNILERFSAQQFPDLHSELNLSSLELGDSALYFCASSVGPGGDSPLHFGNGTRLTVT.

The sample holds one count of this clone. The rearrangement joins TRBV28 to TRBJ2-3; 9 bases are shared with TRBD1. The CDR3 totals 15 residues. With V trimmed by 7 bases and J by 4 bases, 9 bases remained unmatched. Germline lookup yields CDR1 MDHEN and CDR2 SYDVKM. CDR3 residues: CASILDRGGPDTQYF. The DNA for the CDR3 is TGTGCCAGCATTCTGGACAGGGGAGGACCAGATACGCAGTATTTT.

The genes are TRBV11-2 and TRBJ2-3; D unclear. CDR3 length equals 14 residues. The V end lost 3 bases, the J end lost 2 bases, and 9 bases lay between the germline ends. From germline, CDR1 is SGHAT and CDR2 FQNNGV. This chain's CDR3 is CASSFNTHTDTQYF. The CDR3 nucleotides are TGTGCCAGCAGCTTCAATACACACACAGATACGCAGTATTTT.

This clone showed up just a few times. The chain is built from TRBV5-1 and TRBJ1-1; 8 bases agree with TRBD1. CDR1 SGHRS and CDR2 YFSETQ come from the germline V gene. After removal of 1 base from V and 4 bases from J, the junction contained 9 bases not matched to a gene. The CDR3 contains 16 residues. CDR3 amino acids: CASSLLSGQGRTEAFF. The CDR3 DNA follows: TGCGCCAGCAGCTTGCTGTCTGGACAGGGACGCACTGAAGCTTTCTTT.